The 20 T cell receptor beta chains below all came from one sample that was sequenced in a study of CD8 T cells in ankylosing spondylitis. TCRdb re-called the 5' RACE reads with MiXCR, one entry per CDR3 protein. The table has about 350,000 distinct CDR3 sequences, approximately 20% seen once. Source material: blood, either unsorted or a sorted T cell fraction (not recorded which). The receptors shown here come from a male donor with ankylosing spondylitis or in good health (not recorded which).

The chain uses TRBV6-6 and TRBJ2-7, with D possibly TRBD2 on 6 matching bases. The CDR3 extends over 13 amino acids. Trimming pared 6 bases from V and 0 bases from J, leaving 9 bases between. Germline CDR1 is MNHNY and CDR2 is SVGAGI (reference sequence). The CDR3, as DNA: TGTGCCAGCAGGACGGGGGTCTCCTACGAGCAGTACTTC. Its protein is CASRTGVSYEQYF.

In this sample, this clonotype turned up a few times. The rearrangement joins TRBV7-6 to TRBJ2-7; 8 bases line up with TRBD1. Germline CDR1 and CDR2: SGHVS and FNYEAQ. There are 16 residues in the CDR3. Trimming took 1 base from V and 3 from J; bases not matched to a gene: 8. CDR3 nucleotides: TGTGCCAGCAGCTTAGATTCCGACAGGGGTTTCTACGAGCAGTACTTC. It codes for CASSLDSDRGFYEQYF. Complete variable domain (other parts from reference TRBV7-6 and TRBJ2-7): GAGVSQSPRYKVTKRGQDVALRCDPISGHVSLYWYRQALGQGPEFLTYFNYEAQQDKSGLPNDRFSAERPEGSISTLTIQRTEQRDSAMYRCASSLDSDRGFYEQYFGPGTRLTVT.

V is TRBV10-3 and J is TRBJ2-1; D is unresolved. The V and J ends lost 8 bases and 5 bases respectively, with 16 bases between them. This CDR3 has 14 amino acids. Germline-derived CDR1 and CDR2 are ENHRY and SYGVKD. The CDR3 bases are TGTGCCATCGGCGAGGAAATAGGTCACAATGAGCAGTTCTTC. Translation: CAIGEEIGHNEQFF.

CDR3 bases: TGTGCCACCAGAAGGGACAGCTCTAATGAAAAACTGTTTTTT. This codes for CATRRDSSNEKLFF. The chain employs TRBV15 and TRBJ1-4, with TRBD1 matching over 7 bases. The germline V gene encodes CDR1 LNHNV and CDR2 YYDKDF (reference sequence). The CDR3 sequence is 14 residues long. Trimming cost V 6 bases and J 3 bases; bases outside gene matches: 4.

The sample holds a few counts of this clonotype. The V call is TRBV6-2 or TRBV6-3, the J call TRBJ2-1; 14 nucleotides align to TRBD2. The junction had 5 bases not matched to a gene; V was cut back by 3 bases and J by 1 base. The CDR3 extends over 18 amino acids. Per germline, CDR1 MNHEY and CDR2 SVGEGT. In DNA form, the CDR3 reads TGTGCCAGCAGTTATTATCGACTAGCGGGGGGGTCCTACAATGAGCAGTTCTTC. Protein sequence: CASSYYRLAGGSYNEQFF.

This clonotype came up a few times. This chain joins TRBV10-2 and TRBJ2-7; D gene uncertain. The length of the CDR3 is 17 residues. The germline CDR1 and CDR2 sequences are WSHSY and SAAADI. V shed 5 bases and J shed 1 base, with 21 bases lying between them. The CDR3 coding sequence is TGCGCCAGCAGTCTTGAACTCTCGGTCCCCCTTTCCTACGAGCAGTACTTC. Residues: CASSLELSVPLSYEQYF.

The chain couples TRBV4-1 to TRBJ2-6; tentatively, D is TRBD1 (5 bases). CDR1 and CDR2 from the germline V gene are MGHRA and YSYEKL. The CDR3 has 15 amino acids. V lost 1 base to trimming and J lost 1 base, with 5 bases between them. In DNA form, the CDR3 reads TGCGCCAGCAGCCAAGCAGGGTCTGGGGCCAACGTCCTGACTTTC. This gives the protein CASSQAGSGANVLTF.

This clonotype has a handful of counts. The CDR3 sequence: CASRSGGPQYF. For the CDR3, the DNA is TGTGCCAGCAGATCCGGCGGACCCCAGTACTTC. V and J are TRBV28 and TRBJ2-5; D remains unclear. The V end was cut by 6 bases, the J end by 9 bases, with 11 bases between. The CDR3 extends over 11 amino acids. Germline V gives CDR1 MDHEN, CDR2 SYDVKM.

The J gene is TRBJ1-6, the V gene TRBV5-5; 8 nucleotides line up with TRBD1. Germline CDR1 reads SGHKS; CDR2 reads YYEKEE (reference sequence). The V segment lost 4 bases and the J segment 9 bases; nucleotides outside the gene matches: 9. CDR3 length: 15 amino acids. The CDR3 here is CASSLDRGGVSPLHF. In nucleotides, the CDR3 is TGTGCCAGCAGCCTAGACAGGGGAGGTGTTTCACCCCTCCACTTT. Full variable domain (rest looked up from reference TRBV5-5 and TRBJ1-6): DAGVTQSPTHLIKTRGQQVTLRCSPISGHKSVSWYQQVLGQGPQFIFQYYEKEERGRGNFPDRFSARQFPNYSSELNVNALLLGDSALYLCASSLDRGGVSPLHFGNGTRLTVT.

A few counts support this clonotype. The chain links TRBV4-1 to TRBJ2-7, with D unresolved. The V end was cut by 0 bases, the J end by 4 bases, with 10 bases between. Germline V gene sequence: CDR1 MGHRA, CDR2 YSYEKL. The CDR3 is 14 amino acids. For the CDR3, the DNA is TGCGCCAGCAGCCAAGACAGGTTAGGGTACGAGCAGTACTTC. Encoded protein: CASSQDRLGYEQYF.

The rearrangement joins TRBV20-1 to TRBJ2-7, with 7 bases fitting TRBD1. The CDR3 consists of 15 residues. Germline CDR1 and CDR2: DFQATT and SNEGSKA (reference sequence). Germline trimming cut 0 bases from V and 0 bases from J; bases unmatched to any gene: 5. CDR3 in DNA: TGCAGTGCTAGAGATATAACAGGGGACTCCTACGAGCAGTACTTC. Protein: CSARDITGDSYEQYF.

CDR3 region: CASSLWSPGAYEQYF. CDR3 DNA: TGTGCCAGCAGCTTATGGTCCCCCGGTGCCTACGAGCAGTACTTC. This rearrangement joins TRBV11-2 to TRBJ2-7; D is ambiguous. The CDR3 is made up of 15 amino acids. Per the germline V gene, CDR1 is SGHAT and CDR2 is FQNNGV. V was trimmed by 2 bases and J by 2 bases, leaving 13 bases between them.

The V and J genes are TRBV4-1 and TRBJ2-7; tentative D call: TRBD2 (6 bases). The germline V gene encodes CDR1 MGHRA and CDR2 YSYEKL. The CDR3 has 15 amino acids. Trimming pared 0 bases from V and 7 bases from J, leaving 16 bases between. CDR3 residues: CASSQEPVPGVEQYF. CDR3 DNA sequence: TGCGCCAGCAGCCAAGAACCAGTCCCGGGAGTAGAGCAGTACTTC.

The chain has TRBV25-1 and TRBJ2-5; the D is unclear. CDR1 and CDR2 from the germline V gene are MGHDK and SYGVNS. V lost 6 bases and J 5 bases, leaving 13 bases between the germline ends. The CDR3 covers 13 residues. The CDR3 DNA reads as TGTGCCAGCAGGAGTACGGGTGCGGAGACCCAGTACTTC. Translating it yields CASRSTGAETQYF.

This chain uses TRBV4-1 with TRBJ2-3; 8 positions agree with TRBD2. The CDR3 is 17 residues long. The V gene's germline CDR1 is MGHRA and CDR2 YSYEKL. Trimming took 0 bases from V and 11 from J; bases not matched to a gene: 16. Here the CDR3 DNA reads TGCGCCAGCAGCCAAGATCTAGGGGCGGGGGGACCCCAGGGGCAGTATTTT. This codes for CASSQDLGAGGPQGQYF.

V gene TRBV11-2 combines with J gene TRBJ2-1; 15 nucleotides align to TRBD2. V was pared by 2 bases and J by 6 bases, with 11 bases of the junction left unmatched. This CDR3 is built from 19 residues. Germline CDR1 reads SGHAT; CDR2 reads FQNNGV. The CDR3 spells CASSLLWTSGGAASNEQFF. The CDR3 DNA reads as TGTGCCAGCAGCTTACTGTGGACTAGCGGGGGGGCCGCTTCCAATGAGCAGTTCTTC.

The chain recombines TRBV11-2 with TRBJ2-5; TRBD2 agrees at 13 bases. In germline, CDR1 is SGHAT, CDR2 FQNNGV. The CDR3 consists of 20 residues. With 4 bases clipped from V and 1 base from J, the junction kept 15 bases outside the gene matches. This CDR3 reads CASSSPATGLAGPFQETQYF. The CDR3 DNA follows: TGTGCCAGCAGCTCCCCCGCCACGGGACTAGCGGGGCCCTTCCAAGAGACCCAGTACTTC.

This clonotype was observed many times. This chain links TRBV7-2 with TRBJ1-4; tentative D call: TRBD1 (5 bases). V lost 5 bases to trimming and J lost 8 bases, with 12 bases between them. Germline CDR1 and CDR2: SGHTA and FQGNSA. The length of the CDR3 is 13 residues. The CDR3 DNA reads TGTGCCAGCAGCCCCATCCGGGGCGAAAAACTGTTTTTT. The encoded protein is CASSPIRGEKLFF.

This clonotype came up a few times. The V call is TRBV10-3, the J call TRBJ1-2; 9 bases map to TRBD1. Losses at the gene ends were 2 bases for V and 8 bases for J; bases not matched to a gene: 3. Germline CDR1 ENHRY, CDR2 SYGVKD. The CDR3 consists of 13 residues. The CDR3 DNA sequence: TGTGCCATCAGTGAGACAGGGGGCGACGGCTACACCTTC. Amino acids: CAISETGGDGYTF.

The CDR3 coding sequence is TGTGCCTTAACGGGGGGGCCGCTCTACAATGAGCAGTTCTTC. Translation: CALTGGPLYNEQFF. The chain has TRBV12-3 or TRBV12-4 and TRBJ2-1, with 8 bases fitting TRBD2. The CDR3 is 14 residues long. V dropped 11 bases and J dropped 3; count of bases not matched to a gene: 9.